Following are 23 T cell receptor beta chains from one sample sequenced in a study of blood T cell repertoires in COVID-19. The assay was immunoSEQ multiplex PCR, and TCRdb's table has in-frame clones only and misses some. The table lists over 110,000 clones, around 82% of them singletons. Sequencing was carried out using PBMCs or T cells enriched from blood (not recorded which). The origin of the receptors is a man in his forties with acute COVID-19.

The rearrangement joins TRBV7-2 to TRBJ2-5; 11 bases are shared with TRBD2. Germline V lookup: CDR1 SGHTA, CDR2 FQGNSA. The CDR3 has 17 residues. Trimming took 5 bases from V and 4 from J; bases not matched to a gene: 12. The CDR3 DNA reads TGTGCCAGCAGCCCCCGTCGGCTAGCGGGAGGAAGAGAGACCCAGTACTTC. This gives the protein CASSPRRLAGGRETQYF. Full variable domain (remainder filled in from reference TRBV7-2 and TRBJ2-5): GAGVSQSPSNKVTEKGKDVELRCDPISGHTALYWYRQSLGQGLEFLIYFQGNSAPDKSGLPSDRFSAERTGGSVSTLTIQRTQQEDSAVYLCASSPRRLAGGRETQYFGPGTRLLVL.

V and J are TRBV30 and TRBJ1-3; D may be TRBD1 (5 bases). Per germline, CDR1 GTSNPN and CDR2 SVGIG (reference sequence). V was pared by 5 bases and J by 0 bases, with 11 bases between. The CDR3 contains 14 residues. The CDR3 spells CAWWRGLSGNTIYF. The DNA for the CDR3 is TGTGCCTGGTGGAGGGGCCTCTCTGGAAACACCATATATTTT.

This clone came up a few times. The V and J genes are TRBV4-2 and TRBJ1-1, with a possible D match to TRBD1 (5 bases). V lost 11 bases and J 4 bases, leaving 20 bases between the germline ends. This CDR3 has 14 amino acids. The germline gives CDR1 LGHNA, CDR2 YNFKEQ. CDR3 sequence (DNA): TGTGCCGCAGCCCGCGGGACTCTCAGCACTGAAGCTTTCTTT. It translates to CAAARGTLSTEAFF.

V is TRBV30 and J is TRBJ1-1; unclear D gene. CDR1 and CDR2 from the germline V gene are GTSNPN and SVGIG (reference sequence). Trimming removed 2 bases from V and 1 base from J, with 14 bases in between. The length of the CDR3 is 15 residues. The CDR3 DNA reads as TGTGCCTGGAGTACAGTTTTCGGAGGGAACACTGAAGCTTTCTTT. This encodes CAWSTVFGGNTEAFF.

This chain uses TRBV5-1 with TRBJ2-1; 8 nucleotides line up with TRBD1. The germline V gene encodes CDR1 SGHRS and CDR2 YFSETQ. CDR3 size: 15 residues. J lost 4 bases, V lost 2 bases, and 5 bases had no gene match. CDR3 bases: TGCGCCAGCAGCTTCCGGGACAGGTCATACAATGAGCAGTTCTTC. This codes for CASSFRDRSYNEQFF.

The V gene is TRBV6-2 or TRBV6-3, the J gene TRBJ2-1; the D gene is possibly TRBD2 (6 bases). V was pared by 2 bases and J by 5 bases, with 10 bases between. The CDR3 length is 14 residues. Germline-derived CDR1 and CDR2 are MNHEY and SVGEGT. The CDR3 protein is CASSYAWGDNEQFF. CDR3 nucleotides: TGTGCCAGCAGTTACGCTTGGGGGGACAATGAGCAGTTCTTC.

The DNA of the CDR3 is TGTGCCAGCAGTTTTCAGGGGGCAAGGACAGATACGCAGTATTTT. Its translation: CASSFQGARTDTQYF. The chain combines TRBV28 with TRBJ2-3, with 8 bases fitting TRBD1. The CDR3 consists of 15 residues. Losses at the gene ends were 3 bases for V and 3 bases for J; bases not matched to a gene: 5. Germline CDR1 and CDR2: MDHEN and SYDVKM.

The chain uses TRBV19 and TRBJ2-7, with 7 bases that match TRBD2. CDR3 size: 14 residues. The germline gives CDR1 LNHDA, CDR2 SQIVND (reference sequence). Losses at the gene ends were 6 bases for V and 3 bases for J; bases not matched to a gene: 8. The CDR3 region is CASSTGGGFYEQYF. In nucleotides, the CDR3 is TGTGCCAGTAGCACGGGAGGAGGGTTCTACGAGCAGTACTTC.

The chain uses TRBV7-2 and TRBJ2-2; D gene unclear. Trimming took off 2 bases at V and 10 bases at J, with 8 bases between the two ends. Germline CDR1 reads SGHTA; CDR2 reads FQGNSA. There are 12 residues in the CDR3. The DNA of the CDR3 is TGTGCCAGCAGCTTACCAACTTCGGAGCTGTTTTTT. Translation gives CASSLPTSELFF.

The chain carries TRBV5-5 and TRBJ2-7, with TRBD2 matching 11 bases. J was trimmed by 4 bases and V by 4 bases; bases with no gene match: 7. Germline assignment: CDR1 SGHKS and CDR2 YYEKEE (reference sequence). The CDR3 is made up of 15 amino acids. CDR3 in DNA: TGTGCCAGCAGCGTCTCGACTAGCGGGAATTACGAGCAGTACTTC. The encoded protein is CASSVSTSGNYEQYF.

The CDR3 DNA sequence: TGCAGTGCGGAGCCTGCTCGGGGGCAGTACTTC. It translates to CSAEPARGQYF. The V call is TRBV20-1, the J call TRBJ2-7; perhaps TRBD2 as D (5 bases). Looked up from germline, CDR1 is DFQATT and CDR2 is SNEGSKA (reference sequence). V lost 6 bases to trimming and J lost 9 bases, with 15 bases between them. The CDR3 totals 11 residues.

The CDR3 loop is CAWSPWTGGGSYGYTF. CDR3 DNA: TGTGCCTGGAGTCCATGGACAGGGGGCGGTAGCTATGGCTACACCTTC. This chain connects TRBV30 to TRBJ1-2, with 11 bases matching TRBD1. CDR3 length equals 16 residues. The ends lost 2 bases at V and 4 bases at J; junction bases unmatched: 9. The V gene's germline CDR1 is GTSNPN and CDR2 SVGIG (reference sequence).

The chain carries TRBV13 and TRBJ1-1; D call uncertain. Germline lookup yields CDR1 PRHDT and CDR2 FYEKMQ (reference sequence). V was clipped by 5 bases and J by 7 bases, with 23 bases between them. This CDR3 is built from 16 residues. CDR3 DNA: TGTGCCAGCAGCCCGAATGGTGGGCTAATGCCCTTTGAAGCTTTCTTT. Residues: CASSPNGGLMPFEAFF.

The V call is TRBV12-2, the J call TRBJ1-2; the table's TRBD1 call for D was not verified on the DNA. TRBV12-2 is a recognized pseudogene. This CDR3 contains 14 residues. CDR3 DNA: TGTGCAAGTCGCACCAGACAGGGGGCTGCTGGCTACACCTTC. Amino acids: CASRTRQGAAGYTF.

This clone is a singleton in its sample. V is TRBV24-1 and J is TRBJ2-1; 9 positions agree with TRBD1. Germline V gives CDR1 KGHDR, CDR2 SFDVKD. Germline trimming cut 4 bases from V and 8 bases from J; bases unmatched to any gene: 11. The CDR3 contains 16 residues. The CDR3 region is CATSETGTGSVDEQFF. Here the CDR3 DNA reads TGTGCCACCAGTGAGACCGGGACAGGGAGTGTAGATGAGCAGTTCTTC.

The CDR3 DNA reads as TGTGCCAGCAGTCCCCCGAGGCGGACTATTGATACGCAGTATTTT. Its protein is CASSPPRRTIDTQYF. The rearrangement joins TRBV6-5 to TRBJ2-3; maybe TRBD2 (6 bases). CDR3 length: 15 residues. Deletions cut 5 bases from V and 6 bases from J, with 18 bases between. Germline V gene data show CDR1 as MNHEY and CDR2 as SVGAGI.

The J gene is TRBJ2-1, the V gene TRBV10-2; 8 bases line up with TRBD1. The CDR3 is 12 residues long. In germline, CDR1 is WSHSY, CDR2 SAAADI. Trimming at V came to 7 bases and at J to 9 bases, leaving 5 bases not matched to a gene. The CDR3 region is CASTQGASEQFF. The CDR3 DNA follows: TGCGCCAGCACTCAGGGGGCGAGTGAGCAGTTCTTC.

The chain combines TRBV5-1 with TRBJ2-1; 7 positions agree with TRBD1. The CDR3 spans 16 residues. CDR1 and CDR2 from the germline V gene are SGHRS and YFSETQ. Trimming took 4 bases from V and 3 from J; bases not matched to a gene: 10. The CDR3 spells CASSPGTGVGYNEQFF. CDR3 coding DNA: TGCGCCAGCAGCCCAGGAACAGGGGTGGGCTACAATGAGCAGTTCTTC.

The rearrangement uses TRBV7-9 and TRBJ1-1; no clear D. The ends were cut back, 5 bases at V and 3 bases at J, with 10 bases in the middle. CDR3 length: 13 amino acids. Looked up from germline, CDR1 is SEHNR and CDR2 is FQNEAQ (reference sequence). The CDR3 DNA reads TGTGCCAGCAGCCCAAGCGGGTACACTGAAGCTTTCTTT. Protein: CASSPSGYTEAFF.

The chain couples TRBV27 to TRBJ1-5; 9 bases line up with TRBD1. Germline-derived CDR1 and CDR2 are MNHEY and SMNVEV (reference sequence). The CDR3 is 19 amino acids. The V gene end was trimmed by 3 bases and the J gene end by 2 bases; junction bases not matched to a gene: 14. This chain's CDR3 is CASSLGGQTGGSGNQPQHF. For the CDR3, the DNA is TGTGCCAGCAGTTTGGGTGGACAAACAGGGGGCTCAGGCAATCAGCCCCAGCATTTT.

CDR3 sequence (DNA): TGTGCCAGCAGTTACGATGGGGGGAAGGTGAACGGCTACACCTTC. Translation: CASSYDGGKVNGYTF. V is TRBV6-2 or TRBV6-3 and J is TRBJ1-2; perhaps TRBD1 as D (5 bases). CDR1 is MNHEY and CDR2 is SVGEGT in the germline V gene. V gave up 2 bases and J gave up 8 bases, with 18 bases separating them. The CDR3 is made up of 15 amino acids.

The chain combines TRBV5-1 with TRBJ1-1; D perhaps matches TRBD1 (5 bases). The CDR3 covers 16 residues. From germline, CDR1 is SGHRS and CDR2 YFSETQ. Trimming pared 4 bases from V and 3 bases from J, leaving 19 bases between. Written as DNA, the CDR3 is TGCGCCAGCAGCACTCGACGGGGGGAAATGTACACTGAAGCTTTCTTT. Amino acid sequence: CASSTRRGEMYTEAFF.

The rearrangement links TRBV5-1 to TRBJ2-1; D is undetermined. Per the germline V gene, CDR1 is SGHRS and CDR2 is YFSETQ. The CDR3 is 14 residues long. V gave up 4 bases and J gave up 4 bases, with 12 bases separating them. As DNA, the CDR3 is TGCGCCAGCAGCACCGACCCGAGGTACAATGAGCAGTTCTTC. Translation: CASSTDPRYNEQFF.